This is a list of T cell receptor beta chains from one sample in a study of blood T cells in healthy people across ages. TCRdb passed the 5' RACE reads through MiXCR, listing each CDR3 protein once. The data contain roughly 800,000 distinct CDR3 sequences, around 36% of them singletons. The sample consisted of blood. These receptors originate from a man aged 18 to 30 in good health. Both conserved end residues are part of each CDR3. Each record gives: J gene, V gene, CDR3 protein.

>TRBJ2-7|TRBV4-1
CASSRGDYEQYF
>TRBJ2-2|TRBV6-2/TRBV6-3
CASSRAVPNTGELFF
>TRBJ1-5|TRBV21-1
CASTTGGRSNQPQHF
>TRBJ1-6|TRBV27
CASSLRGYRSYNSPLHF
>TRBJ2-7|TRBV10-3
CAISDGRQTYEQYF
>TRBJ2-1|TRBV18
CASSPPAGDEQFF
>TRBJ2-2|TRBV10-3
CAISDSNTGELFF
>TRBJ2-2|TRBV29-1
CSVDGSGSNTGELFF
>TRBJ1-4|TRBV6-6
CASSYRSNGKLFF
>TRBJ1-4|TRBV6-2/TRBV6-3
CASSPMAGRNERLFF
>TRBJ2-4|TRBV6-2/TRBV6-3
CASRTGTGLNIQYF
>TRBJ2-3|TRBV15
CATSGETSGGDTQYF
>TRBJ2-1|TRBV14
CASSQVTNSYNEQFF
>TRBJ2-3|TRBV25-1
CASMGSWADTQYF
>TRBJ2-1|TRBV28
CASSSRDREFF
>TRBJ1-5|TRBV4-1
CASSGQGALEPQHF
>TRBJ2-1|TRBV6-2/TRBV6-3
CASSTIGTGNYNEQFF
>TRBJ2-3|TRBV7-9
CASSSTSGGVRDTQYF
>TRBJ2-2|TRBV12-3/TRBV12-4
CASRNRGRDTEELFF
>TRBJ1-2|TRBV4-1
CASSQDIKEKGYGYTF
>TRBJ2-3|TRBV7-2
CASSFRPLPTDTQYF
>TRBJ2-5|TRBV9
CASSPPGGGYQETQYF
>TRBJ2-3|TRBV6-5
CASSNPGGGTTDTQYF
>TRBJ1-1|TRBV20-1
CSAFLRAGTRRAKAFF
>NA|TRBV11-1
CASSGGARDEQYF
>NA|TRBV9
CASSDLRDGTSYNEQYF
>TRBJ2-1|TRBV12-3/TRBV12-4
CASSFIKGGNEQFF
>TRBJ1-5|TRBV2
CASSRQGLHNQPQHF
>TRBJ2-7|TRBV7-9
CASSMGGGTYEQYF
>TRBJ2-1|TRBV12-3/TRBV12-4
CASSLSGTHNEQFF
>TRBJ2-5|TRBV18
CASSPQGRQQETQYF
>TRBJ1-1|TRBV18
CASSPGNLNTEAFF
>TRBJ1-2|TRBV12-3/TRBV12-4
CASSPQTANYGYTF
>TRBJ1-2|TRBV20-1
CSALPGSEVGGYTF
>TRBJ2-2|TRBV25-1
CASGTGGSNTGELFF
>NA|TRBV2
CASRQLSDEQYF
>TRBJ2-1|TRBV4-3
CASSQVAGGRGNEQFF
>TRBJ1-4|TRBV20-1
CSASAGEKLFF
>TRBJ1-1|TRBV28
CASGGSDRVGAEAFF
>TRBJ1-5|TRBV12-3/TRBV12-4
CASRRQGDQPQHF
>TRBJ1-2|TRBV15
CVTSSLAGLLYGYTF